Given below is one T cell receptor beta chain in context. The sample originates from a study of blood T cell repertoires in COVID-19. In the original processing: Nucleated cell number was recorded as an estimate derived from reference gene primer amplification. Using immunoSEQ multiplex PCR, the repertoire was profiled, and TCRdb retains in-frame clones only, with some absent. V and J calls plus clone size are reproduced from that table; the DNA served to infer D and trimming. The table lists a few hundred thousand clones, around 90% of them singletons. The germline V gene has CDR1 LGHDT and CDR2 YNNKEL (reference sequence). The V gene end was trimmed by 4 bases and the J gene end by 4 bases; junction bases not matched to a gene: 9. CDR3 length: 17 residues.

The source is a woman aged 50 to 65 with COVID-19, enrolled during active disease. Specimen: peripheral blood. The genes are TRBV3-1 (or the pseudogene TRBV3-2) and TRBJ2-1, with 11 bases identical to TRBD2. In DNA form, the CDR3 reads TGTGCCAGCAGCCGGACCCCCGGGACTAGCGGTTACAATGAGCAGTTCTTC. This translates into CASSRTPGTSGYNEQFF.